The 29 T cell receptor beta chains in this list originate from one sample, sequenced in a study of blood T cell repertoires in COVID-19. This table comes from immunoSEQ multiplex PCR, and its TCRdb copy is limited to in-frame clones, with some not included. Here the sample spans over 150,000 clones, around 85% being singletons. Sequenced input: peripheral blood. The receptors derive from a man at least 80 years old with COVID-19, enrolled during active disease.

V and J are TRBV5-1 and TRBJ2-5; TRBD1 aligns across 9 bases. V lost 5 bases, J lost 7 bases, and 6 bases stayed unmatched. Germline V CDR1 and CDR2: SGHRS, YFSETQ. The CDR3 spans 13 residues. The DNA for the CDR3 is TGCGCCAGCAGATCGGACAGGGGTGGGACCCAGTACTTC. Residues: CASRSDRGGTQYF.

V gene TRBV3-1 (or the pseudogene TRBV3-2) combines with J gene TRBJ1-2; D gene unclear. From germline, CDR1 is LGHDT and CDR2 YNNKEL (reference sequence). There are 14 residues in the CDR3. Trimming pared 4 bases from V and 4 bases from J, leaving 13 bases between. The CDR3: CASSPRRFLYGYTF. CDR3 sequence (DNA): TGTGCCAGCAGCCCTCGCCGGTTCCTCTATGGCTACACCTTC.

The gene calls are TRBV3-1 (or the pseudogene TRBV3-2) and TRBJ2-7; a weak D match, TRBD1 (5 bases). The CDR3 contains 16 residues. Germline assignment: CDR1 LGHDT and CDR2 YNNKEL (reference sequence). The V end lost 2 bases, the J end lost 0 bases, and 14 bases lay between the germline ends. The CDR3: CASSQTLSTVSYEQYF. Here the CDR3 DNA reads TGTGCCAGCAGCCAAACTCTTTCGACAGTCTCCTACGAGCAGTACTTC.

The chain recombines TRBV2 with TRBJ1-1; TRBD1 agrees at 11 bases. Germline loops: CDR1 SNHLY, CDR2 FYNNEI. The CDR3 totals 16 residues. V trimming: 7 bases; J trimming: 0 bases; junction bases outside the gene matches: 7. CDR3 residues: CASILDRGLMNTEAFF. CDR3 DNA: TGTGCCAGCATCCTGGACAGGGGGCTCATGAACACTGAAGCTTTCTTT.

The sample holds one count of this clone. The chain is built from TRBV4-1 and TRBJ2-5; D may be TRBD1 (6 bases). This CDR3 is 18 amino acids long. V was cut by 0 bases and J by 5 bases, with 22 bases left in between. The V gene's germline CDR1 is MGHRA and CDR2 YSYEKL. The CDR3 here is CASSQEGGGGSVLETQYF. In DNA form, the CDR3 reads TGCGCCAGCAGCCAAGAAGGGGGTGGGGGTTCTGTATTGGAGACCCAGTACTTC.

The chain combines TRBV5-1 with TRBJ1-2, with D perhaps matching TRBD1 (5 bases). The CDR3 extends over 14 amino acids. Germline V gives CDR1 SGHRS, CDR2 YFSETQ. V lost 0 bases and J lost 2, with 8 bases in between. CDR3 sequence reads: CASSLVGQNYGYTF. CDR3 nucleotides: TGCGCCAGCAGCTTGGTGGGGCAGAACTATGGCTACACCTTC. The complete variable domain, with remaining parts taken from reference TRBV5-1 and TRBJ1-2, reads KAGVTQTPRYLIKTRGQQVTLSCSPISGHRSVSWYQQTPGQGLQFLFEYFSETQRNKGNFPGRFSGRQFSNSRSEMNVSTLELGDSALYLCASSLVGQNYGYTFGSGTRLTVV.

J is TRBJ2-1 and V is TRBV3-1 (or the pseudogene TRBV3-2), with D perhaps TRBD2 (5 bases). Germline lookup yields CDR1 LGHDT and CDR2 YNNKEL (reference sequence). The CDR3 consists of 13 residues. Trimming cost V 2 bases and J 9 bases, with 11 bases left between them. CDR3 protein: CASSQLAFPEQFF. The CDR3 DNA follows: TGTGCCAGCAGCCAACTAGCTTTCCCTGAGCAGTTCTTC.

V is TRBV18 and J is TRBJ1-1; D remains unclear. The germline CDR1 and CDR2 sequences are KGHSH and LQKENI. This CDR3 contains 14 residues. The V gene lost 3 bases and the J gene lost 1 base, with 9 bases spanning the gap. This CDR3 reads CASSPISENTEAFF. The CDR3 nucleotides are TGTGCCAGCTCACCGATCAGTGAGAACACTGAAGCTTTCTTT. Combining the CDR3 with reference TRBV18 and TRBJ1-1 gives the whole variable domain NAGVMQNPRHLVRRRGQEARLRCSPMKGHSHVYWYRQLPEEGLKFMVYLQKENIIDESGMPKERFSAEFPKEGPSILRIQQVVRGDSAAYFCASSPISENTEAFFGQGTRLTVV.

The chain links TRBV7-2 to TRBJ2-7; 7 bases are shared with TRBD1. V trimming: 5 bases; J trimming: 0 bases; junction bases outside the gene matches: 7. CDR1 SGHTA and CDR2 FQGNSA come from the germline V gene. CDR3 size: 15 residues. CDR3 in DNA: TGTGCCAGCAGCCCAAGGGGGCCCGGCTCCTACGAGCAGTACTTC. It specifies CASSPRGPGSYEQYF.

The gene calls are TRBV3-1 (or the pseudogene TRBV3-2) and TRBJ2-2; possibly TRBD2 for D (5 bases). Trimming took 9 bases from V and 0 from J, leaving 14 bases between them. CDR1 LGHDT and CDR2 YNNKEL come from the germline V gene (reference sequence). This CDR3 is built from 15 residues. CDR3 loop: CASNPPGSNTGELFF. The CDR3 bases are TGTGCCAGTAACCCTCCGGGATCGAACACCGGGGAGCTGTTTTTT.

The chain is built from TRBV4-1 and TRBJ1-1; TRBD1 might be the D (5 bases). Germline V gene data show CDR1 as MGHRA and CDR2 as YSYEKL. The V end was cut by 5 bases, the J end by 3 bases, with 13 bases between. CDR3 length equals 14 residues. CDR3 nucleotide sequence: TGCGCCAGCAGCTCGGACACTTTTTACACTGAAGCTTTCTTT. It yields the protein CASSSDTFYTEAFF.

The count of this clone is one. The chain's CDR3 is CASSLKLSGANVLTF. The CDR3, as DNA: TGTGCCAGCAGCTTGAAACTCTCTGGGGCCAACGTCCTGACTTTC. This chain links TRBV5-4 with TRBJ2-6; D gene uncertain. Germline CDR1 SGHNT, CDR2 YYREEE (reference sequence). The CDR3 consists of 15 residues. V dropped 1 base and J dropped 0 bases, with 5 bases sitting between them.

CDR3 DNA: TGTGCCAGCAGTTATCCCGGCAGGGATGCAACTAATGAAAAACTGTTTTTT. Translated: CASSYPGRDATNEKLFF. The chain is built from TRBV28 and TRBJ1-4; possible D gene TRBD1, 5 bases. The V end lost 4 bases, the J end lost 0 bases, and 15 bases lay between the germline ends. This CDR3 has 17 amino acids. Germline lookup yields CDR1 MDHEN and CDR2 SYDVKM.

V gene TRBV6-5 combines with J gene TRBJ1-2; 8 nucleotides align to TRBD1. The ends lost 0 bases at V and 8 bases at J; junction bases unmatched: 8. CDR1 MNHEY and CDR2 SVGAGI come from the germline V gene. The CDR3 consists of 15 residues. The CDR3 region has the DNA TGTGCCAGCAGTTACTCGTACCAGGGGGCTGGGGGCTACACCTTC. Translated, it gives CASSYSYQGAGGYTF.

The CDR3 bases are TGTGCCAGCAGCCCGGGACAGGGTTTCAACACTGAAGCTTTCTTT. Encoded protein: CASSPGQGFNTEAFF. The chain carries TRBV7-9 and TRBJ1-1, with 9 bases lining up with TRBD1. There are 15 residues in the CDR3. V gave up 5 bases and J gave up 2 bases; unmatched junction bases: 6. CDR1 is SEHNR, CDR2 FQNEAQ, per germline (reference sequence).

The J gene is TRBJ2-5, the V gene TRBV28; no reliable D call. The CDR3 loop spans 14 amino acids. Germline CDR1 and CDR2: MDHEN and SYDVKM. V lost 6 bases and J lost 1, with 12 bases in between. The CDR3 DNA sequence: TGTGCCAGCAGCGAGCATGGGCTCCAAGAGACCCAGTACTTC. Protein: CASSEHGLQETQYF.

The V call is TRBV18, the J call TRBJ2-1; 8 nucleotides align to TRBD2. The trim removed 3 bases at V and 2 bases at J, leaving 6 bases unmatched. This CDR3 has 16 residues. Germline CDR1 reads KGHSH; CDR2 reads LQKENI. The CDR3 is CASSPSVAGTYNEQFF. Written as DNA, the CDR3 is TGTGCCAGCTCACCCTCCGTAGCGGGAACCTACAATGAGCAGTTCTTC.

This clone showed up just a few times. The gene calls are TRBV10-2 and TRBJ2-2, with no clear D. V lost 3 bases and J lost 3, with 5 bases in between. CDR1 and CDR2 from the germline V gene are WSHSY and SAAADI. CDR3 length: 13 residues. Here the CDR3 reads CASSDRDTGELFF. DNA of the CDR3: TGCGCCAGCAGTGATAGAGACACCGGGGAGCTGTTTTTT.

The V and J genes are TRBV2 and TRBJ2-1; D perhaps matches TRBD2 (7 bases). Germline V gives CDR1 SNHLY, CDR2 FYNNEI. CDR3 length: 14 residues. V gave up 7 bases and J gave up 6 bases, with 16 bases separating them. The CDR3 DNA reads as TGTGCCAGCATGGGGGGGGGCCGAATCAATGAGCAGTTCTTC. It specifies CASMGGGRINEQFF.

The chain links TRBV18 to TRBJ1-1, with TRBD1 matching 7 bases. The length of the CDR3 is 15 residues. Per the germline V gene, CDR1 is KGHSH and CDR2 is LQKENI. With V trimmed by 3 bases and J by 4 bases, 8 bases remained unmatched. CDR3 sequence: CASSPHTGDLTEAFF. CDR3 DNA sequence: TGTGCCAGCTCACCTCATACAGGGGATCTCACTGAAGCTTTCTTT.

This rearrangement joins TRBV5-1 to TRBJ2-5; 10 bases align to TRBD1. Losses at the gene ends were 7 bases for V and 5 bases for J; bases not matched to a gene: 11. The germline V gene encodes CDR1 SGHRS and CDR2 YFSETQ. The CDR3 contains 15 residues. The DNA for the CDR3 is TGCGCCAGCTATGGGGGACAGGGGAAGAGCGAGACCCAGTACTTC. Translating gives CASYGGQGKSETQYF.

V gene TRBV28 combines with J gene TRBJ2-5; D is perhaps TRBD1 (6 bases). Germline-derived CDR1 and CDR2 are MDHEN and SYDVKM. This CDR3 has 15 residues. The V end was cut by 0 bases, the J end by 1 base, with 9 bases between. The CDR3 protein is CASSLWRGIQETQYF. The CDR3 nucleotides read TGTGCCAGCAGTTTATGGAGGGGGATCCAAGAGACCCAGTACTTC.

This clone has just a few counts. Here the CDR3 reads CASSPDSGGYEQYF. CDR3 sequence (DNA): TGTGCCAGCAGCCCTGATAGCGGGGGGTACGAGCAGTACTTC. The rearrangement links TRBV6-4 to TRBJ2-7; 10 nucleotides align to TRBD2. Trimming at V came to 6 bases and at J to 4 bases, leaving 6 bases not matched to a gene. This CDR3 spans 14 amino acids. CDR1 and CDR2 (germline): MRHNA, SNTAGT.

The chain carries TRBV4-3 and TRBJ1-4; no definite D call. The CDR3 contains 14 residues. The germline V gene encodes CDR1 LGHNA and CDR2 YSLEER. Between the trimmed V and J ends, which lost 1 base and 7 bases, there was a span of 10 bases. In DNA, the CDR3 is TGCGCCAGCAGCCAAGGAAAAGGGAGTGAAAAACTGTTTTTT. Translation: CASSQGKGSEKLFF.

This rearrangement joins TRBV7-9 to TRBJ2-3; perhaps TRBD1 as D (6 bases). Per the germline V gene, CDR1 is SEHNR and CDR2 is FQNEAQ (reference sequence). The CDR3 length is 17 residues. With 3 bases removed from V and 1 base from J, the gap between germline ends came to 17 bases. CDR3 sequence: CASSLGPGGGGTDTQYF. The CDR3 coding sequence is TGTGCCAGCAGCTTGGGGCCTGGGGGCGGTGGCACAGATACGCAGTATTTT.

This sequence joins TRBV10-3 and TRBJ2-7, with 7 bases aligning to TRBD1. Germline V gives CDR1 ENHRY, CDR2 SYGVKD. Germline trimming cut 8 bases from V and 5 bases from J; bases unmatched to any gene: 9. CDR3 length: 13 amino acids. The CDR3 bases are TGTGCCATCTCCGGGACAGAGACCGACGAGCAGTACTTC. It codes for CAISGTETDEQYF.

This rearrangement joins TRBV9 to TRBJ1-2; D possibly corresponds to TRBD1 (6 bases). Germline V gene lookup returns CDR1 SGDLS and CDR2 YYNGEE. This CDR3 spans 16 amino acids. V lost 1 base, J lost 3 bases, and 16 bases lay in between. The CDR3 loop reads CASSVSTGGAYYGYTF. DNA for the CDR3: TGTGCCAGCAGCGTATCGACTGGGGGGGCCTACTATGGCTACACCTTC.

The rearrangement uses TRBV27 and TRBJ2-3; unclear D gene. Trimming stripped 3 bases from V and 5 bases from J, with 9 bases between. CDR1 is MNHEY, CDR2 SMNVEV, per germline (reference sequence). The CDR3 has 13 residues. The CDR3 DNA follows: TGTGCCAGCAGTTTCGCGTACGGAGATACGCAGTATTTT. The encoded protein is CASSFAYGDTQYF.

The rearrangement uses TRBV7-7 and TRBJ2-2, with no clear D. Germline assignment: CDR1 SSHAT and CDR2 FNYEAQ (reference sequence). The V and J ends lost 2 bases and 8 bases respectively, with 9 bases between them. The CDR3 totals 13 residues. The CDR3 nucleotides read TGTGCCAGCAGCTTAAACCCCGGTGGGGAGCTGTTTTTT. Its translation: CASSLNPGGELFF.